This T cell receptor (beta chain) was sequenced for a study of regulatory T cells in long-lasting Graves disease (dated by TCRdb to 2020 to 2023). For the study in its entirety: To count as having persistent Graves' disease, a patient had to have received antithyroid drug treatment for over 5 years with TSH receptor autoantibodies remaining persistently positive. Peripheral blood TCR sequencing and RNA sequencing compared persistent Graves' disease patients with newly diagnosed Graves' disease patients. A total of around 35 samples were covered by TCR sequencing, comprising some 13 persistent and around 20 newly diagnosed Graves' disease patients. The study was conducted in China and was registered as a clinical trial. Persistent Graves' disease patients in the clinical cohort had taken antithyroid drugs for about 9.7 years on average. The full study reports these points: Because the primary lesion, thyroid tissue, could not be accessed, the study looked at peripheral blood alone. Persistent Graves' disease patients showed lower TCR Shannon entropy and fewer highly expanded clones than newly diagnosed patients, suggesting clonal expansion. A larger number of public clonotypes was shared among persistent patients (approximately 2,500) than among newly diagnosed patients (around 880). Only the TCR beta chain was sequenced and analyzed. TRBV28, TRBJ1-2 and TRBJ2-5 were preferentially used in persistent disease, while TRBV20-1 and TRBJ2-1 were favored in newly diagnosed disease. As a limitation, the authors acknowledged that the small sample size may reduce accuracy.

From the cysteine up to the phenylalanine, the CDR3 has a length of 14 residues. Only the CDR3 part of the read is kept: 42 bases, read in frame from the first base. Reading the germline V gene (reference sequence) gives CDR1 SEHNR and CDR2 FQNEAQ. A distance of 8 bases separates the germline ends of V and J, which lose 5 bases and 0 bases respectively. This specimen's time point label, interpreted: persistent/refractory GD, antithyroid drugs over 5 years with positive TRAb. For both TCR sequencing and RNA sequencing, RNA was extracted from PBMCs using TRIzol. The diagnosis of Graves' disease followed American Thyroid Association guidelines. Patients were recruited from an endocrinology department in Xi'an, China. Each patient gave around 9 milliliters of peripheral blood, collected in an EDTA anticoagulant tube. Ficoll Paque Plus density gradient separation was used to isolate PBMCs, and no further T cell sorting was performed. An Agilent 2100 Bioanalyzer and agarose gel were used to check RNA quality, and a NanoDrop 2000 was used to measure RNA concentration.

Library generation was performed with multiplex PCR. Sequenced on an Illumina HiSeq 4000. iRepertoire HTBI primers and Arm-PCR amplification of CDR3 regions were used to construct TCR beta libraries. Before sequencing, the PCR products underwent gel purification. The authors' pipeline ran thus. Gene usage analysis of CDR3 amino acid clonotypes relied on the 62 TRBV and more than twelve TRBJ segments identified across samples. COPE and FqMerger were used to merge filtered high-quality paired reads into contigs. Contigs were aligned with BLAST to IMGT TRBV, TRBD and TRBJ reference genes, and CDR3 was defined per IMGT. Any clonotype with a frequency above 0.1% was counted as a highly expanded clone. Shannon entropy was used to measure repertoire diversity, and the Gini coefficient was used to measure V-J evenness. Public clonotypes were defined as clonotypes shared by more than one individual. The public reads were reprocessed in TCRdb via fastp at Q25 and MiXCR, keeping in-frame beta chains. Identical CDR3 protein sequences are pooled into one entry, listed with their most common genes and DNA. The V and J calls shown here were made by TCRdb, not taken from the authors' results. The sample table contains 500,000 to 800,000 distinct CDR3 sequences; only one count was recorded for about 30% of them. The ten largest make up 40% to 50% of the sample.

This clonotype was detected a few times. No antigen is known for it. No quality values exist for individual bases; no much larger clone is one base distant. The source of this sequence is a female donor with Graves disease. The material sequenced was peripheral blood mononuclear cells (PBMCs), taken when the disease was refractory, from a patient treated with antithyroid drugs. The chain links TRBV7-9 with TRBJ1-5; D gene: possibly TRBD1, on 5 matching bases. The nucleotides read TGTGCCAGCAGCGTACAGGATAGCAATCAGCCCCAGCATTTT. The resulting protein is CASSVQDSNQPQHF.